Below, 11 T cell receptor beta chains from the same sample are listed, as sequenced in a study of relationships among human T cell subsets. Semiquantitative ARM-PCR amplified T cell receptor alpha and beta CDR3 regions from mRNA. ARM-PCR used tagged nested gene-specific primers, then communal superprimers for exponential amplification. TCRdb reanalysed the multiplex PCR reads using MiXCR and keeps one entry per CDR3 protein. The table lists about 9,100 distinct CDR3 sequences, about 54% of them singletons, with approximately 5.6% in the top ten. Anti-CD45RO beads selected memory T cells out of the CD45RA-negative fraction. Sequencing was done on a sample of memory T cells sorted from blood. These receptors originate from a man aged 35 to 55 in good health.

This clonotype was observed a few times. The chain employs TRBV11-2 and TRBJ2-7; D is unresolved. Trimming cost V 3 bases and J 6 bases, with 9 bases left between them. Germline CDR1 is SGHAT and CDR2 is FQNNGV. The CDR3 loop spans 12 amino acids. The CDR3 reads CASSFEVFEQYF. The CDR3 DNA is TGTGCCAGCAGCTTCGAGGTTTTCGAGCAGTACTTC.

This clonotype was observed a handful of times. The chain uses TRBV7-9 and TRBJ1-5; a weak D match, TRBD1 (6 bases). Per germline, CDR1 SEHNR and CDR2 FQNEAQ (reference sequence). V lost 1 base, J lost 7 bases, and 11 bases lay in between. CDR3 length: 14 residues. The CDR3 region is CASSLDAQGQPQHF. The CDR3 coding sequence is TGTGCCAGCAGCTTAGACGCCCAGGGGCAGCCCCAGCATTTT. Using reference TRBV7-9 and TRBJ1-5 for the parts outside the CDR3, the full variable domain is DTGVSQNPRHKITKRGQNVTFRCDPISEHNRLYWYRQTLGQGPEFLTYFQNEAQLEKSRLLSDRFSAERPKGSFSTLEIQRTEQGDSAMYLCASSLDAQGQPQHFGDGTRLSIL.

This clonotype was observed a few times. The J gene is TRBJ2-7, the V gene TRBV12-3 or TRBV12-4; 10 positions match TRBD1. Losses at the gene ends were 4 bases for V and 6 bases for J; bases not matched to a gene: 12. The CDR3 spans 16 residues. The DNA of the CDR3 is TGTGCCAGCAGTTCTCACTCGGGACAGGGGTCCCTCGAGCAGTACTTC. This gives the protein CASSSHSGQGSLEQYF.

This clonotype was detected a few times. DNA for the CDR3: TGTGCCAGCGGACGGACAGTGGCCGAGCAGTACTTC. Protein sequence: CASGRTVAEQYF. V and J are TRBV11-2 and TRBJ2-7; tentative D call: TRBD1 (6 bases). Germline values: CDR1 SGHAT, CDR2 FQNNGV. Trimming removed 8 bases at V and 6 bases at J, with 14 bases between. This CDR3 contains 12 residues.

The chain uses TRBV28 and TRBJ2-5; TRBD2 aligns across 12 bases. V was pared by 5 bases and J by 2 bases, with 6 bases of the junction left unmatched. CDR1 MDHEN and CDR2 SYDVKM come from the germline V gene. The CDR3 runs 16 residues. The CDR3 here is CASSLTSGSLQETQYF. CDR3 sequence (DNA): TGTGCCAGCAGTCTGACTAGCGGGAGCCTACAAGAGACCCAGTACTTC.

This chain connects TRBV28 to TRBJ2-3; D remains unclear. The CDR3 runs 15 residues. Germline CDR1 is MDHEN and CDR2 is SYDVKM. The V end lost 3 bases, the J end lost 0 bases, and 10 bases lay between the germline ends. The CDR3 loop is CASSLRGTSTDTQYF. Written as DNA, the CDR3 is TGTGCCAGCAGTTTGAGAGGAACTAGCACAGATACGCAGTATTTT. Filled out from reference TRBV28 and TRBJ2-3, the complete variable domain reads DVKVTQSSRYLVKRTGEKVFLECVQDMDHENMFWYRQDPGLGLRLIYFSYDVKMKEKGDIPEGYSVSREKKERFSLILESASTNQTSMYLCASSLRGTSTDTQYFGPGTRLTVL.

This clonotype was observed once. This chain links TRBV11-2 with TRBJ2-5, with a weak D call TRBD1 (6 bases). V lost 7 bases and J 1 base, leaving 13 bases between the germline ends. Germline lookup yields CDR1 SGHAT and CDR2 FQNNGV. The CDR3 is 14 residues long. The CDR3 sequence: CASNKDSLQETQYF. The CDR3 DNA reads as TGTGCCAGCAATAAGGACAGTCTCCAAGAGACCCAGTACTTC.

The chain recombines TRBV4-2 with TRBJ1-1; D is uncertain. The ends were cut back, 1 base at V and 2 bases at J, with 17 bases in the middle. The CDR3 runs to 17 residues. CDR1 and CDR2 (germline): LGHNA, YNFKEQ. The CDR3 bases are TGTGCCAGCAGCCAAGTACCCTCCTCAATGGGAAACACTGAAGCTTTCTTT. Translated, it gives CASSQVPSSMGNTEAFF.

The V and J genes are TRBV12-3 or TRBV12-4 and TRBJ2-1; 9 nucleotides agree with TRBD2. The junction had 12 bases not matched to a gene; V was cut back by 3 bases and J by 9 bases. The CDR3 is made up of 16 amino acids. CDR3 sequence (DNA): TGTGCCAGCAGTTTGGGTCCTAGCGGGAAACGGGTTGAGCAGTTCTTC. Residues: CASSLGPSGKRVEQFF.

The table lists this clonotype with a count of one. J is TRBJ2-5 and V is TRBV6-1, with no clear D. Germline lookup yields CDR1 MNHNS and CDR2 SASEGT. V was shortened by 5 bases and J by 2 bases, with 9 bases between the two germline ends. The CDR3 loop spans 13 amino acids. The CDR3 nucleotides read TGTGCCAGCAGTAGAGAGTGGCAAGAGACCCAGTACTTC. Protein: CASSREWQETQYF.

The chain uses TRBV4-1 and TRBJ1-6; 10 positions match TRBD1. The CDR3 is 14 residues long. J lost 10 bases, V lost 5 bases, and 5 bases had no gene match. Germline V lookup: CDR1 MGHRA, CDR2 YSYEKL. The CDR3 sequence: CASSNRDRGSPLHF. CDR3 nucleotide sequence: TGCGCCAGCAGCAACCGGGACAGGGGATCACCCCTCCACTTT.